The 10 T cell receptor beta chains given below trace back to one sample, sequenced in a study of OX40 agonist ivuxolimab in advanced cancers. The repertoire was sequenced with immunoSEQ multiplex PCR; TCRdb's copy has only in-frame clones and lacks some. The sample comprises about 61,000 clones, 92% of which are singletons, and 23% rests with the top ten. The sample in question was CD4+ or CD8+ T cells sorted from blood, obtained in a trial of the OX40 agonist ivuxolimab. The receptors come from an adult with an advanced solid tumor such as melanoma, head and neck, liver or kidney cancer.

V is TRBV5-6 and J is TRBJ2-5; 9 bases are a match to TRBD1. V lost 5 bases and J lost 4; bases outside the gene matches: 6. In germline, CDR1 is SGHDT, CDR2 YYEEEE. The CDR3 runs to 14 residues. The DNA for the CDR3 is TGTGCCAGCAGTCGGACAGGGGTTTTAGAGACCCAGTACTTC. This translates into CASSRTGVLETQYF.

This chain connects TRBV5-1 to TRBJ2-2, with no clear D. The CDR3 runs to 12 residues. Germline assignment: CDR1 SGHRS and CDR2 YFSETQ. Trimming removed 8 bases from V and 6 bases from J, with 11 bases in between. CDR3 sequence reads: CASKLGPGELFF. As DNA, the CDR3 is TGCGCCAGTAAGCTCGGGCCCGGGGAGCTGTTTTTT.

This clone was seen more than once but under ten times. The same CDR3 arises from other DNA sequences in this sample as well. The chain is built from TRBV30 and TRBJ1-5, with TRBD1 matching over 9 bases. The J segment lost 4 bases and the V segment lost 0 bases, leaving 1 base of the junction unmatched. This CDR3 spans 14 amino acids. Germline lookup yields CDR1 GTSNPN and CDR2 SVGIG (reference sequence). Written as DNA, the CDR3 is TGTGCCTGGAGTGTAGGACAGGGGAATCAGCCCCAGCATTTT. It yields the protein CAWSVGQGNQPQHF.

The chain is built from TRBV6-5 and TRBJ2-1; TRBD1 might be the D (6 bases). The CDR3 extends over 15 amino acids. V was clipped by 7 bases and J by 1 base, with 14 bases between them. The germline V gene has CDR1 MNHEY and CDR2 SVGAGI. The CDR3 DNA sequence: TGTGCCAGCACCATAACAGGGAGTTCCTACAATGAGCAGTTCTTC. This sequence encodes CASTITGSSYNEQFF.

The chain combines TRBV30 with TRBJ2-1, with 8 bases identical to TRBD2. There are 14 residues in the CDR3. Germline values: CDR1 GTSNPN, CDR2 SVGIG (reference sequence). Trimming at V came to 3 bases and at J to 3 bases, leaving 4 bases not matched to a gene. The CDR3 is CAWSGGAGYNEQFF. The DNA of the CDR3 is TGTGCCTGGAGCGGGGGGGCCGGCTACAATGAGCAGTTCTTC.

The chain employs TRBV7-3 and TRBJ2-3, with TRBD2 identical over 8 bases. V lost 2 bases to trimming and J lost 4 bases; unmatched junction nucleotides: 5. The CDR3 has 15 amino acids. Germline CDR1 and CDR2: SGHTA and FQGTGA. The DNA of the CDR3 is TGTGCCAGCAGCTTAGTCGGGGGGGCCTCAGATACGCAGTATTTT. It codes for CASSLVGGASDTQYF. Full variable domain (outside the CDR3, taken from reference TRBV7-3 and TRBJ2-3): GAGVSQTPSNKVTEKGKYVELRCDPISGHTALYWYRQSLGQGPEFLIYFQGTGAADDSGLPNDRFFAVRPEGSVSTLKIQRTERGDSAVYLCASSLVGGASDTQYFGPGTRLTVL.

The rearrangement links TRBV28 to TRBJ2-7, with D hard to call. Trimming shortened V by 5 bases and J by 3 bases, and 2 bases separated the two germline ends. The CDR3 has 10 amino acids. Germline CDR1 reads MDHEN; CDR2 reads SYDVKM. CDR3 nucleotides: TGTGCCAGCAGTCACTACGAGCAGTACTTC. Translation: CASSHYEQYF.

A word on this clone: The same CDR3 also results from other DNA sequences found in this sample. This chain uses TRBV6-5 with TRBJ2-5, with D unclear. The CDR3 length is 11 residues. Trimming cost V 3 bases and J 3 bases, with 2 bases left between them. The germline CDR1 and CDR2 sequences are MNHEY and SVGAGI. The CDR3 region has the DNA TGTGCCAGCAGTTATGAAGAGACCCAGTACTTC. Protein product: CASSYEETQYF.

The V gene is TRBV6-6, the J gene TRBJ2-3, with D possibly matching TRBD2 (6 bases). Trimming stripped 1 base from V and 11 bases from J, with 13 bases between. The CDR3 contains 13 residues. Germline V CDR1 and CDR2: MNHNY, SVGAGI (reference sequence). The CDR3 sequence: CASSYFMARGQYF. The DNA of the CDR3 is TGTGCCAGCAGTTACTTTATGGCGCGGGGGCAGTATTTT.

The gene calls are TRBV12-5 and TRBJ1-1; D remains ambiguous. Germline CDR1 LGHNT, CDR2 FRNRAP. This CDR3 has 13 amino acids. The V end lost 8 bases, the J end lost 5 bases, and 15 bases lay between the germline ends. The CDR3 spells CASSPGIRTEAFF. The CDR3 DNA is TGTGCTAGTTCCCCGGGGATCAGGACTGAAGCTTTCTTT.